This record concerns one T cell receptor beta chain sequence. Its target is unknown. This sample's treatment: oral pan-JAK inhibitor, 5-10 mg twice daily. The data derive from a study of CD8+ T cells in alopecia areata. Study overall: The study gave tofacitinib for 6 to 18 months, then 6 months off drug. The SALT score measured affected scalp surface percentage in treated patients. General observations from the study: Mice showed clearer TCR sharing than patients did, a gap that was possibly HLA-related.

RNA, once extracted, was reverse transcribed into cDNA for use as the sequencing template. Assay used: immunoSEQ multiplex PCR; TCRdb lists only in-frame clones, some missing. The table records 150,000 to 200,000 clones, about three fifths of them present only once. The V and J ends lost 4 bases and 7 bases respectively, with 16 bases between them. This CDR3 is built from 15 residues. From germline, CDR1 is SGHDN and CDR2 FVKESK. The chain links TRBV14 to TRBJ2-2; maybe TRBD2 (7 bases). Material: CD4+ T cells sorted from blood, obtained at week 24, from a patient treated with tofacitinib. The TCR comes from a human donor with alopecia areata. Here the CDR3 DNA reads TGTGCCAGCAGCCCCCTCGGGGGGACAAGCGGGGAGCTGTTTTTT. This gives the protein CASSPLGGTSGELFF. Drawing the rest from reference TRBV14 and TRBJ2-2, the complete variable domain is EAGVTQFPSHSVIEKGQTVTLRCDPISGHDNLYWYRRVMGKEIKFLLHFVKESKQDESGMPNNRFLAERTGGTYSTLKVQPAELEDSGVYFCASSPLGGTSGELFFGEGSRLTVL.